A single T cell receptor beta chain is shown here with its context. Its antigen specificity is not known. Per-base quality was not reported, and no clone a single base away is much larger than it. Libraries were prepared through the immunoSEQ multiplex PCR assay. For the multiplex PCR, a mixture combining 60 forward primers for TCR Vbeta segments and 13 reverse primers for TCR Jbeta segments was used. Amplification of the CDR3 region of rearranged TCR beta genes was performed with a multiplex PCR assay on genomic DNA. On the Illumina HiSeq System, the amplified TCR beta libraries were sequenced as 87-base-pair reads. The study's processing was this. In a later analysis, tens of millions of unique TCR beta chains were counted across the roughly 610 repertoires, and roughly 11 million of these chains were shared by at least two donors. To remove PCR and sequencing errors, raw reads were error-corrected and collapsed into unique sequences using a nearest-neighbor algorithm that merged closely related sequences. Alignment of CDR3 sequences to IMGT reference sequences was used to assign V, D and J gene segments. For a sequence to be retained, a match of at least six nucleotides was required to both a V gene segment and a J gene segment. Rearrangements were called productive when the CDR3 lacked stop codons and stayed in frame with V and J; all others were non-productive. Following IMGT convention, CDR3 was defined as the stretch from the second conserved V-encoded cysteine to the conserved J-encoded phenylalanine. The earlier analysis of about 560 of the donors excluded any sequence lacking an unambiguous match to a single V gene segment. An earlier analysis of a few hundred of the donors classified V segments as functional when productive rearrangements were above 56.7% and as segregating when the standard deviation between donors was above 5%. A statistical classification framework was built to diagnose cytomegalovirus status from the catalog of TCR beta chain sequences. In a later analysis, V and J genes were assigned by comparing TCR nucleotide sequences against IMGT/GENE-DB human TR gene sequences. A later analysis assigned CDR3 sequences and most-parsimonious VDJ recombination scenarios with the TCRdist pipeline. A later analysis defined each TCR beta chain by its CDR3 amino acid sequence plus V-gene family, and excluded reads lacking a unique V-gene family. To address suspected cross-contamination and a sequencing artifact, a later analysis removed 450 to 700 highly shared, low-generation-probability nucleotide sequences. In a later analysis, a clonal expansion index for each public chain was calculated from normalized within-repertoire ranks of inferred template counts. In a later analysis, generation probabilities were computed using a VDJ recombination model fitted to out-of-frame rearrangements, and the results were checked against IGoR. Hypergeometric tests were used in a later analysis to score TCR-TCR, TCR-HLA and TCR-CMV co-occurrence, with a repertoire-size bias correction applied to the TCR pairs. False discovery rates were estimated in a later analysis by permuting HLA or CMV assignments 20 times. In a later analysis, co-occurring TCRs were grouped with DBSCAN, and TCRdist sequence similarity was added when clustering was performed within HLA-allele-positive subsets. For co-occurrence clustering, repertoires with fewer than 30,000 or more than 120,000 public chains were excluded, along with four to six repertoires with anomalous nucleotide sharing. TCRdb holds this immuneACCESS table with in-frame rearrangements only. Some clones are missing; in checked studies, unresolved V genes explain under half, and the rest has no known cause. The V and J calls and clone size come from that table; D and trimming were worked out from the DNA. This sample has over 200,000 clones in its table, and under 90% of those were observed once. The ten largest make up over 1% of the sample.

The cohort was made up of approximately 700 healthy bone marrow donors. Cohort members were all nominally healthy when sampled, although unrecorded immune exposures were likely present. CMV serostatus was recorded as positive for 250 to 300 and negative for about half of the 666 cohort members, whereas no CMV serostatus was recorded for the donor in question. A peripheral blood sample was collected from each donor, and TCR beta sequencing was performed on peripheral blood mononuclear cells. Genomic DNA extraction from the blood cell samples was performed with the Qiagen DNeasy Blood Extraction Kit. The source of the sample is a study of cytomegalovirus exposure and HLA in healthy donors (TCRdb year 2017). Some background on the complete study: According to an earlier analysis of several hundred of the donors, about 179 million T cells yielded 117 million unique TCR beta sequences and about 300 Gb of sequence data. Genome-wide SNP genotypes for about 65% of the 666 donors were used in a later genetic analysis, which treated that subset as a discovery cohort. The study aimed to test whether cataloging public T cell receptors could reveal signatures of past pathogen exposure. High-throughput TCR immunosequencing, statistical association of individual TCRs with disease status, and machine learning were combined to predict cytomegalovirus infection status. HLA typing included class I and class II loci at four-digit resolution. Roughly 5 DR-DQ haplotypes were handled as single units for association and clustering because linkage in the cohort was strong. An early release that covered about 600 HLA-typed donors contained approximately 300 gigabases of sequencing data and 80 million or so unique TCR sequences. Rather than drawing on any new phenotypic data, the later analysis identified candidate immune exposures from TCR beta sequences and the way those sequences occurred across donors. Donor age, sex, ethnicity and CMV serostatus were compiled together with the repertoire data. Using immunosequencing, the study profiled T cell repertoires from 500 to 800 subjects and related those repertoires to cytomegalovirus serostatus. The number of typed donors differed by locus: about 620-630 for A, B, C, DRB1 and DQB1; 522 for DQA1; some 610 for DPA1; and some 430 for DPB1. A separate validation cohort of 90 to 150 different subjects was used in addition to the roughly 700-subject first cohort. An earlier analysis of some 500 of the donors applied high-throughput TCR beta sequencing to assess whether each TCR beta V gene segment acted as functional or pseudogenic. Among some 410 genotyped donors of the cohort, an average of around 240,000 unique TCR beta nucleotide sequences were sequenced per donor, around 20% of them non-productive. All discovery cohort repertoires had been generated on a single sequencing platform. A later analysis re-examined previously published TCR beta repertoires from about 700 donors and added high-resolution HLA genotyping to investigate patterns of TCR occurrence. Of the roughly 410 genotyped donors, 81% were placed in the genetic ancestry cluster associated with self-reported Caucasian donors. Beyond this particular receptor, the publication reports: Sequencing depth was assumed to be roughly uniform across donors in the presence/absence analyses, though that assumption may not hold. It was suggested by the authors that the approach could potentially be generalized to other disease states and immunological phenotypes. In vitro tests confirmed that a few of the cytomegalovirus-associated TCR beta chains recognize cytomegalovirus antigens. An earlier analysis of approximately 570 of the donors showed that most TCR beta V segments appeared in productive rearrangements either about 87% or about 30% of the time, which broadly matched IMGT annotations. According to a later genetic analysis, donors in an Asian-associated ancestry cluster had fewer N-insertions in productive TCRs than the roughly 670-donor mean. Because counts were too low, roughly 17 rarely observed V segments, including chromosome 9 orphons, were left out of the earlier analysis of over 550 of the donors. While some public TCRs were present in many individuals, most TCR sequences turned up only very rarely across donors. Strong co-occurrence of HLA alleles, especially DR and DQ, made assigning TCR associations to individual alleles difficult. CMV serostatus was the only immune exposure information available for the cohort. Most CMV-associated TCR beta chains appeared to be HLA-restricted in a later analysis, and the HLA associations seemed to be driven largely by CMV exposure. An association between a missense DCLRE1C variant and V-gene and J-gene trimming of TCR beta chains was found in a later genetic analysis and replicated in an independent cohort. In a later analysis, several top co-occurrence clusters were reported to appear linked to parvovirus B19, influenza, CMV and Epstein-Barr virus. Only TCR beta chains were sequenced in this cohort, and the absence of alpha or paired-chain data limited detectable features. A total of 150 to 200 TCR beta chains were listed by the study as associated with cytomegalovirus. A later analysis associated around 16,000 TCR beta sequences with specific HLA alleles at a false discovery rate of 0.05. In a later analysis, HLA-associated TCR beta chains showed more clonal expansion and lower generation probabilities than non-associated chains that were equally common. A cluster of highly shared sequence variants was judged likely to be a technical artifact of the sequencing pipeline. A further reported finding was that TCR beta sequences accurately predicted the HLA-A and HLA-B alleles for most subjects in the first cohort. Cytomegalovirus status was reported to be diagnosed by the classifier with high specificity and sensitivity in both the original and validation cohorts. HLA typing was unavailable for some donors at each locus, so association tests used only the typed subset. In a later analysis, TCR association rates were found to vary across HLA loci, with the most associated TCRs seen for DRB1 alleles and the fewest for HLA-C alleles. Correlated functional status among segregating V segments might reflect linkage disequilibrium, but an unknown experimental factor could not be ruled out.

This TCR was recovered from a human donor in good health. Specimen: PBMCs.

The CDR3 reads as follows: CASSSSTGANYEQYF. The DNA sequence is given as TGTGCCAGCAGCTCCTCGACAGGGGCCAACTACGAGCAGTACTTC. The receptor chain draws on TRBV7-9 and TRBJ2-7, with 8 bases in between that match TRBD1. The CDR3 holds 15 amino acids from the cysteine to the phenylalanine. Kept here is only the CDR3 DNA, which spans 45 bases and is read in frame from base 1. The germline V gene (reference sequence) specifies SEHNR as CDR1 and FQNEAQ as CDR2. The junction shows trimming of 4 bases on V and 3 bases on J, and the gene matches do not reach 8 bases of it.